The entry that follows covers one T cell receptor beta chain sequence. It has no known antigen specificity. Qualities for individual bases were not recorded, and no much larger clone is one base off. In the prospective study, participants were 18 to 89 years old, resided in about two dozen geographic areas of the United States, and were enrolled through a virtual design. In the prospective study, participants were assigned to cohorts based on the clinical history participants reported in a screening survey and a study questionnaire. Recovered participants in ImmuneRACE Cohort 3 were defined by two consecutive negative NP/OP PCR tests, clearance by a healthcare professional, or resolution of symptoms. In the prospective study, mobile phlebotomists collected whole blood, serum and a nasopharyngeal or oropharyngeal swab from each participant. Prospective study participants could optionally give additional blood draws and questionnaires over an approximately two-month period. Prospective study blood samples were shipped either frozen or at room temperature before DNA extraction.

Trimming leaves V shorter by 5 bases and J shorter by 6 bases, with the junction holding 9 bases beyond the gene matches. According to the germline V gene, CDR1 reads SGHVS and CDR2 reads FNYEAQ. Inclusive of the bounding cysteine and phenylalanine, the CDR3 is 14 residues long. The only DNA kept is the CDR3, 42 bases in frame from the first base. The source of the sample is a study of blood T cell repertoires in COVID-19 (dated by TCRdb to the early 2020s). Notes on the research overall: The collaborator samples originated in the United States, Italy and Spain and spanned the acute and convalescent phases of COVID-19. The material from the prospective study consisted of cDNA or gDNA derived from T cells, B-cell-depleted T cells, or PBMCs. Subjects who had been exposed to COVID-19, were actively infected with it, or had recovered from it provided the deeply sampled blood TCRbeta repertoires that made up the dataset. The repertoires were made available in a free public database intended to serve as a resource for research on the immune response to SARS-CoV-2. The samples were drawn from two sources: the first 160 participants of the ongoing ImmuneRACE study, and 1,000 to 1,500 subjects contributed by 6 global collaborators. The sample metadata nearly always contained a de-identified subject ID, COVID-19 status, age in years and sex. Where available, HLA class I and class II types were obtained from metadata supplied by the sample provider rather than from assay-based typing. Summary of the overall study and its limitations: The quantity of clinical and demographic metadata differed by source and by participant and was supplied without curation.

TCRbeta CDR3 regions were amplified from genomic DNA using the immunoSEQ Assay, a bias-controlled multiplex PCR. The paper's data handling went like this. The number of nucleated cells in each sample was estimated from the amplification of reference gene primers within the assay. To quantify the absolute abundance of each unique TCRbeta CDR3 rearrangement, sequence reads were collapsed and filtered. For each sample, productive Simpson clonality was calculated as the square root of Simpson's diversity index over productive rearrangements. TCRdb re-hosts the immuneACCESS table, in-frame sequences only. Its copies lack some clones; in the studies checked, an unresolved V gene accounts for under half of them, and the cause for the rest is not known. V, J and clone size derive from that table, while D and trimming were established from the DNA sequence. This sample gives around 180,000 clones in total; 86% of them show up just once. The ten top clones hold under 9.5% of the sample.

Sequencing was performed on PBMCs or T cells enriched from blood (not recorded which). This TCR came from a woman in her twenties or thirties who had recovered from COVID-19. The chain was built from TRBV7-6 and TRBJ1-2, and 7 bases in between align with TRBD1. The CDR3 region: CASSPDRVRDGYTF. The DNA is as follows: TGTGCCAGCAGCCCCGACAGGGTCAGGGATGGCTACACCTTC. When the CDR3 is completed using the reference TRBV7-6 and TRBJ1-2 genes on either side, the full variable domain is GAGVSQSPRYKVTKRGQDVALRCDPISGHVSLYWYRQALGQGPEFLTYFNYEAQQDKSGLPNDRFSAERPEGSISTLTIQRTEQRDSAMYRCASSPDRVRDGYTFGSGTRLTVV.